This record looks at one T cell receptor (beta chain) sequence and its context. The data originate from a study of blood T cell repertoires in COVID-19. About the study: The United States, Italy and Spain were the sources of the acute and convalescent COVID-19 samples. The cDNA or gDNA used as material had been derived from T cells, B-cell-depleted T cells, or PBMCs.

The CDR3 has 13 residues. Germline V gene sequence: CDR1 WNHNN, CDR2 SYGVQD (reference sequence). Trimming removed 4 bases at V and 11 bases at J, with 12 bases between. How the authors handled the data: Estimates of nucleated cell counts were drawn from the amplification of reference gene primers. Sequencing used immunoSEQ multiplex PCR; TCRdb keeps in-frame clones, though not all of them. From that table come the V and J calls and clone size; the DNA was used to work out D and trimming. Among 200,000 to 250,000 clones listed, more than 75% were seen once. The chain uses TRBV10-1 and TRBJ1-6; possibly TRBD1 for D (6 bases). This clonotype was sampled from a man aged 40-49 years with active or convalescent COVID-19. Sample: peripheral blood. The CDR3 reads CASSAGAYAPLHF. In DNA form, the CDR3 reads TGCGCCAGCAGTGCAGGGGCGTACGCACCCCTCCACTTT.